This entry concerns a single TCR beta chain. V lost 3 bases and J lost 0; bases outside the gene matches: 16. Germline-derived CDR1 and CDR2 are DFQATT and SNEGSKA (reference sequence). The CDR3 extends over 20 amino acids. The data belong to a study of blood T cell repertoires in COVID-19. Clones were read by immunoSEQ multiplex PCR, and TCRdb kept only the in-frame ones, dropping some. The sample holds some 290,000 clones, 75% to 90% seen once. V gene TRBV20-1 combines with J gene TRBJ2-3; 12 nucleotides align to TRBD2. Sequenced sample: peripheral blood. This receptor was taken from a woman in her twenties or thirties with COVID-19, enrolled during active disease. Here the CDR3 reads CSASPYRRLAGESSTDTQYF. The CDR3 coding sequence is TGCAGTGCTAGTCCCTACCGTCGACTAGCGGGAGAATCTAGCACAGATACGCAGTATTTT.